This T cell receptor (beta chain) is from a study of T cell responses to AZD1222 COVID-19 vaccine. Germline V gives CDR1 MNHEY, CDR2 SMNVEV (reference sequence). CDR3 length: 14 residues. Trimming took 6 bases from V and 1 from J, leaving 13 bases between them. To note about this clone: Its target is unknown.

Regarding the study as a whole: Distributed over spike, vaccine-associated CD4 TCRs predominated at 160-218 and 743-854. Just a handful of AZD1222 recipients tested seropositive at baseline.

Libraries were prepared by immunoSEQ multiplex PCR; TCRdb keeps only in-frame clonotypes and omits some of them. The sample includes roughly 120,000 clones, 75% to 95% of them seen just once. Sequences were derived from peripheral blood, sampled on day 0 of AZD1222 vaccination. This chain links TRBV27 with TRBJ2-7; the D is unclear. This TCR was sampled from an adult in good health. The DNA of the CDR3 is TGTGCCAGCAGGATTACGACCATTTCCTACGAGCAGTACTTC. This gives the protein CASRITTISYEQYF.